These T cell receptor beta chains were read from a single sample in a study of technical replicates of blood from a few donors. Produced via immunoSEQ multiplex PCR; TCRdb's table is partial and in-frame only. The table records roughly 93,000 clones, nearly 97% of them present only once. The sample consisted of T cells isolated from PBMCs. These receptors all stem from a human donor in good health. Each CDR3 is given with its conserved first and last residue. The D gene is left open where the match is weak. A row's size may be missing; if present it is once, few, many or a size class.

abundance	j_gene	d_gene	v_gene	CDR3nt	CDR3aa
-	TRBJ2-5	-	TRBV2	TGTGCCAGCAGACTAGCTAGTCAGGGGACCCAGTACTTC	CASRLASQGTQYF
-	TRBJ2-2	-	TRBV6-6	TGTGCCAGCAGTGTAGGGGTCACCGGGGAGCTGTTTTTT	CASSVGVTGELFF
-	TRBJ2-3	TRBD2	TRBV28	TGTGCCAGTTGGGGACTACTTAACACAGATACGCAGTATTTT	CASWGLLNTDTQYF
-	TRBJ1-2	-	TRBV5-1	TGCGCCAGCAGATTGGAGGCAGGGTTGGGTGGCTACACCTTC	CASRLEAGLGGYTF
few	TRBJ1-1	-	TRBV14	TGTGCCAGCAGTCCCTTAGACATGAACACTGAAGCTTTCTTT	CASSPLDMNTEAFF
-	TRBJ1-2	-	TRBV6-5	TGTGCCGCGCGGGCCACACAGAACTATGGCTACACCTTC	CAARATQNYGYTF
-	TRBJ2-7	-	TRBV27	TGTGCCAGCAGTCCATCCCCGACAGGAGGAGGCCCCTACGAGCAGTACTTC	CASSPSPTGGGPYEQYF
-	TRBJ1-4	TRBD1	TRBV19	TGTGCCAGTAGTTCGGACAGGGGGACTAATGAAAAACTGTTTTTT	CASSSDRGTNEKLFF
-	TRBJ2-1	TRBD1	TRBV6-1	TGTGCCAGCAGTGACGGGACAGAACCCTACAATGAGCAGTTCTTC	CASSDGTEPYNEQFF
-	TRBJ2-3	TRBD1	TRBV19	TGTGCCAGTAGTATGAGACCGGGACAGGTCACAGATACGCAGTATTTT	CASSMRPGQVTDTQYF
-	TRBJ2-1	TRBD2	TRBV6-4	TGTGCCAGCAGTGGGACTAGCGGGGCGCCGTCCTACAATGAGCAGTTCTTC	CASSGTSGAPSYNEQFF
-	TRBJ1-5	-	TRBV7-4	TGTGCCAGCAGCCTAGGAGGGCCTCAGCCTCTAATTGGCAATCAGCCCCAGCATTTT	CASSLGGPQPLIGNQPQHF
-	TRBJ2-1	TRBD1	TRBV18	TGTGCCAGCTCACCCAGGGGGCAGCATGAGCAGTTCTTC	CASSPRGQHEQFF
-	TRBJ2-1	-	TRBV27	TGTGCCAGCAGGGGACTCCTCACCAATGAGCAGTTCTTC	CASRGLLTNEQFF
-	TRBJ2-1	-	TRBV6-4	TGTGCCAGCAGTGACTCCGCCAGGCACCAATTCAATGAGCAGTTCTTC	CASSDSARHQFNEQFF
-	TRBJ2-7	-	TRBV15	TGTGCCACCAGCAGAGATCGCAGCTACGAGCAGTACTTC	CATSRDRSYEQYF
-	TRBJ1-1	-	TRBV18	TGTGCCAGCTCGCCGGGGGATGCAGGGAACACTGAAGCTTTCTTT	CASSPGDAGNTEAFF
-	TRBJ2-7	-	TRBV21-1	TGTGCCAGCAGCTCCCCTGCGCCGGACATAGCGACTAGAGTCTACGAGCAGTACTTC	CASSSPAPDIATRVYEQYF
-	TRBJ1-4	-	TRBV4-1	TGCGCCAGCAGCCAAGTCGCGACTAAAACAAATGAAAAACTGTTTTTT	CASSQVATKTNEKLFF
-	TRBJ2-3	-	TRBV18	TGTGCCAGCTCACCCCGGGCAGATACGCAGTATTTT	CASSPRADTQYF
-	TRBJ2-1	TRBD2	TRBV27	TGTGCCAGCAGCATAGCGGGGGGAGGTTACAATGAGCAGTTCTTC	CASSIAGGGYNEQFF
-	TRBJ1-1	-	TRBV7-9	TGTGCCAGCAGCTTAGGCCCCCCACCAACAGGGCCCGACACTGAAGCTTTCTTT	CASSLGPPPTGPDTEAFF
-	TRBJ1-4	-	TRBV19	TGTGCCAGTAGTATAGTCCCGGTACAAAAACTGTTTTTT	CASSIVPVQKLFF
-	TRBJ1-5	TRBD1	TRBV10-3	TGTGCCATCTCGGACAGGGGCGAGGAATCCCAGCATTTT	CAISDRGEESQHF
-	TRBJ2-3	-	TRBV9	TGTGCCAGCAGCGTCGGGAGTACAGATACGCAGTATTTT	CASSVGSTDTQYF
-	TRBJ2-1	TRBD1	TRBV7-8	TGTGCCAGCAGCCTCAAGACAGGGCCCTCCTACAATGAGCAGTTCTTC	CASSLKTGPSYNEQFF
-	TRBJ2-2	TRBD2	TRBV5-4	TGTGCCAGCAGCCCATCCTTAGCGGGAGGATGGACCGGGGAGCTGTTTTTT	CASSPSLAGGWTGELFF
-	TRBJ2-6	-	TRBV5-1	TGCGCCAGCAGCTTGGTAGGACTCTTTTATTCGACCAACGTCCTGACTTTC	CASSLVGLFYSTNVLTF
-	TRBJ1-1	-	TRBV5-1	TGCGCCAGCAGCGGCGGACAGCCGAACACTGAAGCTTTCTTT	CASSGGQPNTEAFF
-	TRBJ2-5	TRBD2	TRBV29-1	TGCAGCGTTGAAGATCCTGGATGGGTCGGGACTACCAACCAAGAGACCCAGTACTTC	CSVEDPGWVGTTNQETQYF
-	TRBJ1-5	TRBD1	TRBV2	TGTGCCAGCAGGAGAACCGGGACAGGGGATCAGCCCCAGCATTTT	CASRRTGTGDQPQHF
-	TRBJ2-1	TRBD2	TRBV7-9	TGTGCCAGCAGAGCGGGAGGGTTATACAATGAGCAGTTCTTC	CASRAGGLYNEQFF